The TCR beta chain described here comes from a study of OX40 agonist ivuxolimab in advanced cancers. Study summary: Patients achieving partial responses numbered three: one hepatocellular carcinoma case and two cutaneous melanoma cases.

Study findings and constraints: More expanded clones were found, on average, in CD8+ than in CD4+ T cells. Within 6 weeks, CD4+ and CD8+ blood T cells expanded clonally at 0.1 to 3.0 mg/kg.

TCRdb's copy holds only in-frame clones and misses some; the assay was immunoSEQ multiplex PCR. Counted here are about 13,000 clones, roughly two thirds occurring once; the ten biggest clones make up roughly 29%. Concerning this clone itself: Its specificity is not known.

The source material was CD4+ or CD8+ T cells sorted from blood, sampled in a trial of the OX40 agonist ivuxolimab. The TCR sequence derives from an adult with an advanced solid tumor such as melanoma, head and neck, liver or kidney cancer.

Written as DNA, the CDR3 is TGCGCCAGCAGCCAAGACTCAGGGGGCACAACTAATGAAAAACTGTTTTTT. Protein sequence: CASSQDSGGTTNEKLFF. This sequence joins TRBV4-3 and TRBJ1-4, with TRBD1 matching over 8 bases. V shed 0 bases and J 0 bases; nucleotides not matched to a gene: 3. The CDR3 runs 17 residues. Germline CDR1 LGHNA, CDR2 YSLEER.